This T cell receptor (beta chain) was captured by sequencing in a study of tumor-infiltrating lymphocytes in primary liver carcinoma. The study, taken as a whole, reports: Compared with blood, tumor repertoires held significantly more in their top 250 clones.

Points on this clonotype: The antigen remains undetermined. This is likely a read error, given that the CDR3 carries no conserved phenylalanine or tryptophan at its end. No DNA is shown, since the ends of the CDR3 on it are uncertain; the CDR3 is the one TCRdb lists.

The CDR3 is made up of 14 amino acids, end residues included. Germline-derived CDR1 and CDR2 are SEHNR and FQNEAQ (reference sequence). The source material, roughly 18-31 mg of unsorted bulk tissue, was used to co-extract RNA and DNA. Starting from about 0.5 ug of total RNA, TCR beta cDNA was produced with a primer in the constant region. Libraries of TCR beta came from three nested multiplex PCR rounds with slightly modified ARM-PCR. The two initial PCR rounds, about 9 cycles each, used TRBV1-TRBV30 forward and C-beta reverse primers. TCRdb reanalysed the multiplex PCR reads using MiXCR and keeps one entry per CDR3 protein. The sample lists tens of thousands of distinct CDR3 sequences, roughly 73% occurring once.

Sequencing was carried out using tumor-adjacent normal liver tissue. The source is a woman under 40 with primary liver carcinoma and hepatitis B virus infection. The rearrangement joins TRBV7-9 to TRBJ2-7; the table's D gene call, TRBD2, was not cross checked with the DNA. The CDR3 loop is CASSLGGLSYEHYL.